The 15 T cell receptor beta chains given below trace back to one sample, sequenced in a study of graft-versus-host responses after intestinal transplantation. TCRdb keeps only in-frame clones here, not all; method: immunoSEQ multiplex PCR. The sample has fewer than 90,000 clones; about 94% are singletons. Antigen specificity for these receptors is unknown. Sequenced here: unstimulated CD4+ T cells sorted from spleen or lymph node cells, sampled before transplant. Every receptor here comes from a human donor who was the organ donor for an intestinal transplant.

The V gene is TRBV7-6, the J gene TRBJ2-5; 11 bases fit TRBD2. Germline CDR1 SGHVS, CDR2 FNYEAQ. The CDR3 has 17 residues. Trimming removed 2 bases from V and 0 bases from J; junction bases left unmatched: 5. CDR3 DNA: TGTGCCAGCAGCTTATCACTAGCGGGGGCCCACCAAGAGACCCAGTACTTC. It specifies CASSLSLAGAHQETQYF.

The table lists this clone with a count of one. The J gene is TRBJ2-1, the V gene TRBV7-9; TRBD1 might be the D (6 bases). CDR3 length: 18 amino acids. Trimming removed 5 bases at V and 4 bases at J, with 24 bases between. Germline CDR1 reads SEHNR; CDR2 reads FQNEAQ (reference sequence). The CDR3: CASSLRAASGQLYNEQFF. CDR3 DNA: TGTGCCAGCAGCCTCCGGGCCGCCTCCGGACAGCTTTACAATGAGCAGTTCTTC. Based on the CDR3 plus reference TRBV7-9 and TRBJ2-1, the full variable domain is DTGVSQNPRHKITKRGQNVTFRCDPISEHNRLYWYRQTLGQGPEFLTYFQNEAQLEKSRLLSDRFSAERPKGSFSTLEIQRTEQGDSAMYLCASSLRAASGQLYNEQFFGPGTRLTVL.

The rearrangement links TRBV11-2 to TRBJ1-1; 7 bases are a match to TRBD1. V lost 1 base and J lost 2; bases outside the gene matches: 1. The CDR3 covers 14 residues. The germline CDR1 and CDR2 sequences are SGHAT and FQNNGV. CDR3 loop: CASSLGTGNTEAFF. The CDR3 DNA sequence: TGTGCCAGCAGCTTAGGGACAGGCAACACTGAAGCTTTCTTT.

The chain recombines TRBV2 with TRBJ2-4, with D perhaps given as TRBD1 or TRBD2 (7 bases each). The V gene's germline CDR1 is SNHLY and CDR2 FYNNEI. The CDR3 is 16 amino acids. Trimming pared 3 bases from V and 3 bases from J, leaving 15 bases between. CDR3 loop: CASSEGGTVGKNIQYF. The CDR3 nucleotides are TGTGCCAGCAGTGAGGGGGGGACAGTTGGCAAAAACATTCAGTACTTC.

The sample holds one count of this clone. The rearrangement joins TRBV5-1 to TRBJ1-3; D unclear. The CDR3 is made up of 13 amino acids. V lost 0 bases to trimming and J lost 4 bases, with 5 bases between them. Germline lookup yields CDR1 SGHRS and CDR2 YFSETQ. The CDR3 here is CASSLDHGNTIYF. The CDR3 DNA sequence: TGCGCCAGCAGCTTGGACCACGGAAACACCATATATTTT.

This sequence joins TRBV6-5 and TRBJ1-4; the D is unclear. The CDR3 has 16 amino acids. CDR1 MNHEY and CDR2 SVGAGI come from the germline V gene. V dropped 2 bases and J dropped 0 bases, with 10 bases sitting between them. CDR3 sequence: CASSYRPHATNEKLFF. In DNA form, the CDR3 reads TGTGCCAGCAGTTACAGGCCTCATGCAACTAATGAAAAACTGTTTTTT.

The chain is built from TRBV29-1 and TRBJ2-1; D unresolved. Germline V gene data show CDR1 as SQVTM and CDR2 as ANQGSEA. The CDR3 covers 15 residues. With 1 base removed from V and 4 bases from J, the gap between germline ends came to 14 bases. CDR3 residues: CSVEGLGLEYNEQFF. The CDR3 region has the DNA TGCAGCGTTGAAGGATTAGGGCTGGAGTACAATGAGCAGTTCTTC.

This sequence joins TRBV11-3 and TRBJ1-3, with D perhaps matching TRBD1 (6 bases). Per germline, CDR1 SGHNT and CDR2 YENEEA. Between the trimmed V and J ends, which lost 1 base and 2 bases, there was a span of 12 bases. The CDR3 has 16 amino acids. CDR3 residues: CASSLAQGRPGNTIYF. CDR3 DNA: TGTGCCAGCAGCTTAGCCCAGGGGAGGCCTGGAAACACCATATATTTT. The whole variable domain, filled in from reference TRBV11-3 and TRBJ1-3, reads EAGVVQSPRYKIIEKKQPVAFWCNPISGHNTLYWYLQNLGQGPELLIRYENEEAVDDSQLPKDRFSAERLKGVDSTLKIQPAELGDSAVYLCASSLAQGRPGNTIYFGEGSWLTVV.

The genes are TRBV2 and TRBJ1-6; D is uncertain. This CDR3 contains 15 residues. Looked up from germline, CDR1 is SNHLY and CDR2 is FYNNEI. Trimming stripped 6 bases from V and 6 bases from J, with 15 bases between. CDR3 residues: CASSSRQQPNSPLHF. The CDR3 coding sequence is TGTGCCAGCAGCTCTAGGCAGCAGCCTAATTCACCCCTCCACTTT.

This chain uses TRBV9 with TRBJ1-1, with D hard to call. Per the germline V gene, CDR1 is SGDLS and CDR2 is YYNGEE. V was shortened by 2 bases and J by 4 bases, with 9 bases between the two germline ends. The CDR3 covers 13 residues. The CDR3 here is CASSVRVATEAFF. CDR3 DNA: TGTGCCAGCAGCGTTAGAGTGGCCACTGAAGCTTTCTTT.

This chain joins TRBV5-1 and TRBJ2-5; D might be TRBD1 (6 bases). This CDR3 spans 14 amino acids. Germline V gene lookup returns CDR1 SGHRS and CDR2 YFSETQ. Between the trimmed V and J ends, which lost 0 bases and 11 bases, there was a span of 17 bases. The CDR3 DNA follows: TGCGCCAGCAGCTTGGAATCAGGGGTGGGGGAGCAGTACTTC. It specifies CASSLESGVGEQYF. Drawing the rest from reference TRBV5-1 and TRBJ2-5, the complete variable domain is KAGVTQTPRYLIKTRGQQVTLSCSPISGHRSVSWYQQTPGQGLQFLFEYFSETQRNKGNFPGRFSGRQFSNSRSEMNVSTLELGDSALYLCASSLESGVGEQYFGPGTRLLVL.

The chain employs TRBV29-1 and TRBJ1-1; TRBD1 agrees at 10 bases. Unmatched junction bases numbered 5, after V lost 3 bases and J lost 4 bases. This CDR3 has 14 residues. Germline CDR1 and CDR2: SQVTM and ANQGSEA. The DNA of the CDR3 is TGCAGCGTTGAGGACAGGGGGACGAGCACTGAAGCTTTCTTT. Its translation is CSVEDRGTSTEAFF.

CDR3 loop: CASSGTGTSGGWSAETQYF. The CDR3 region has the DNA TGTGCCAGCAGCGGGACCGGGACTAGCGGGGGGTGGAGCGCGGAGACCCAGTACTTC. The chain recombines TRBV5-4 with TRBJ2-5; TRBD2 matches at 15 bases. There are 19 residues in the CDR3. Germline V gene sequence: CDR1 SGHNT, CDR2 YYREEE (reference sequence). Germline trimming cut 4 bases from V and 5 bases from J; bases unmatched to any gene: 15.

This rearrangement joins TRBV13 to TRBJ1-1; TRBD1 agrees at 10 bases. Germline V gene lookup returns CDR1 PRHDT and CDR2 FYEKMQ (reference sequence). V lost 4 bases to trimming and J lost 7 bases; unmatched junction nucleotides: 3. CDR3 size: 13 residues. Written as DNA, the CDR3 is TGTGCCAGCAGCTGGGACAGGGGAGATGAAGCTTTCTTT. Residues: CASSWDRGDEAFF. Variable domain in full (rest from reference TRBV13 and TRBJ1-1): AAGVIQSPRHLIKEKRETATLKCYPIPRHDTVYWYQQGPGQDPQFLISFYEKMQSDKGSIPDRFSAQQFSDYHSELNMSSLELGDSALYFCASSWDRGDEAFFGQGTRLTVV.

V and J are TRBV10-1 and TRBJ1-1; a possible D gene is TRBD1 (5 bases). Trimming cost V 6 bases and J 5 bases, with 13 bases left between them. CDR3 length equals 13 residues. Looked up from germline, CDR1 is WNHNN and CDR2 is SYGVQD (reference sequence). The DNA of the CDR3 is TGCGCCAGCAGGATCGGGGCTTATACTGAAGCTTTCTTT. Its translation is CASRIGAYTEAFF.